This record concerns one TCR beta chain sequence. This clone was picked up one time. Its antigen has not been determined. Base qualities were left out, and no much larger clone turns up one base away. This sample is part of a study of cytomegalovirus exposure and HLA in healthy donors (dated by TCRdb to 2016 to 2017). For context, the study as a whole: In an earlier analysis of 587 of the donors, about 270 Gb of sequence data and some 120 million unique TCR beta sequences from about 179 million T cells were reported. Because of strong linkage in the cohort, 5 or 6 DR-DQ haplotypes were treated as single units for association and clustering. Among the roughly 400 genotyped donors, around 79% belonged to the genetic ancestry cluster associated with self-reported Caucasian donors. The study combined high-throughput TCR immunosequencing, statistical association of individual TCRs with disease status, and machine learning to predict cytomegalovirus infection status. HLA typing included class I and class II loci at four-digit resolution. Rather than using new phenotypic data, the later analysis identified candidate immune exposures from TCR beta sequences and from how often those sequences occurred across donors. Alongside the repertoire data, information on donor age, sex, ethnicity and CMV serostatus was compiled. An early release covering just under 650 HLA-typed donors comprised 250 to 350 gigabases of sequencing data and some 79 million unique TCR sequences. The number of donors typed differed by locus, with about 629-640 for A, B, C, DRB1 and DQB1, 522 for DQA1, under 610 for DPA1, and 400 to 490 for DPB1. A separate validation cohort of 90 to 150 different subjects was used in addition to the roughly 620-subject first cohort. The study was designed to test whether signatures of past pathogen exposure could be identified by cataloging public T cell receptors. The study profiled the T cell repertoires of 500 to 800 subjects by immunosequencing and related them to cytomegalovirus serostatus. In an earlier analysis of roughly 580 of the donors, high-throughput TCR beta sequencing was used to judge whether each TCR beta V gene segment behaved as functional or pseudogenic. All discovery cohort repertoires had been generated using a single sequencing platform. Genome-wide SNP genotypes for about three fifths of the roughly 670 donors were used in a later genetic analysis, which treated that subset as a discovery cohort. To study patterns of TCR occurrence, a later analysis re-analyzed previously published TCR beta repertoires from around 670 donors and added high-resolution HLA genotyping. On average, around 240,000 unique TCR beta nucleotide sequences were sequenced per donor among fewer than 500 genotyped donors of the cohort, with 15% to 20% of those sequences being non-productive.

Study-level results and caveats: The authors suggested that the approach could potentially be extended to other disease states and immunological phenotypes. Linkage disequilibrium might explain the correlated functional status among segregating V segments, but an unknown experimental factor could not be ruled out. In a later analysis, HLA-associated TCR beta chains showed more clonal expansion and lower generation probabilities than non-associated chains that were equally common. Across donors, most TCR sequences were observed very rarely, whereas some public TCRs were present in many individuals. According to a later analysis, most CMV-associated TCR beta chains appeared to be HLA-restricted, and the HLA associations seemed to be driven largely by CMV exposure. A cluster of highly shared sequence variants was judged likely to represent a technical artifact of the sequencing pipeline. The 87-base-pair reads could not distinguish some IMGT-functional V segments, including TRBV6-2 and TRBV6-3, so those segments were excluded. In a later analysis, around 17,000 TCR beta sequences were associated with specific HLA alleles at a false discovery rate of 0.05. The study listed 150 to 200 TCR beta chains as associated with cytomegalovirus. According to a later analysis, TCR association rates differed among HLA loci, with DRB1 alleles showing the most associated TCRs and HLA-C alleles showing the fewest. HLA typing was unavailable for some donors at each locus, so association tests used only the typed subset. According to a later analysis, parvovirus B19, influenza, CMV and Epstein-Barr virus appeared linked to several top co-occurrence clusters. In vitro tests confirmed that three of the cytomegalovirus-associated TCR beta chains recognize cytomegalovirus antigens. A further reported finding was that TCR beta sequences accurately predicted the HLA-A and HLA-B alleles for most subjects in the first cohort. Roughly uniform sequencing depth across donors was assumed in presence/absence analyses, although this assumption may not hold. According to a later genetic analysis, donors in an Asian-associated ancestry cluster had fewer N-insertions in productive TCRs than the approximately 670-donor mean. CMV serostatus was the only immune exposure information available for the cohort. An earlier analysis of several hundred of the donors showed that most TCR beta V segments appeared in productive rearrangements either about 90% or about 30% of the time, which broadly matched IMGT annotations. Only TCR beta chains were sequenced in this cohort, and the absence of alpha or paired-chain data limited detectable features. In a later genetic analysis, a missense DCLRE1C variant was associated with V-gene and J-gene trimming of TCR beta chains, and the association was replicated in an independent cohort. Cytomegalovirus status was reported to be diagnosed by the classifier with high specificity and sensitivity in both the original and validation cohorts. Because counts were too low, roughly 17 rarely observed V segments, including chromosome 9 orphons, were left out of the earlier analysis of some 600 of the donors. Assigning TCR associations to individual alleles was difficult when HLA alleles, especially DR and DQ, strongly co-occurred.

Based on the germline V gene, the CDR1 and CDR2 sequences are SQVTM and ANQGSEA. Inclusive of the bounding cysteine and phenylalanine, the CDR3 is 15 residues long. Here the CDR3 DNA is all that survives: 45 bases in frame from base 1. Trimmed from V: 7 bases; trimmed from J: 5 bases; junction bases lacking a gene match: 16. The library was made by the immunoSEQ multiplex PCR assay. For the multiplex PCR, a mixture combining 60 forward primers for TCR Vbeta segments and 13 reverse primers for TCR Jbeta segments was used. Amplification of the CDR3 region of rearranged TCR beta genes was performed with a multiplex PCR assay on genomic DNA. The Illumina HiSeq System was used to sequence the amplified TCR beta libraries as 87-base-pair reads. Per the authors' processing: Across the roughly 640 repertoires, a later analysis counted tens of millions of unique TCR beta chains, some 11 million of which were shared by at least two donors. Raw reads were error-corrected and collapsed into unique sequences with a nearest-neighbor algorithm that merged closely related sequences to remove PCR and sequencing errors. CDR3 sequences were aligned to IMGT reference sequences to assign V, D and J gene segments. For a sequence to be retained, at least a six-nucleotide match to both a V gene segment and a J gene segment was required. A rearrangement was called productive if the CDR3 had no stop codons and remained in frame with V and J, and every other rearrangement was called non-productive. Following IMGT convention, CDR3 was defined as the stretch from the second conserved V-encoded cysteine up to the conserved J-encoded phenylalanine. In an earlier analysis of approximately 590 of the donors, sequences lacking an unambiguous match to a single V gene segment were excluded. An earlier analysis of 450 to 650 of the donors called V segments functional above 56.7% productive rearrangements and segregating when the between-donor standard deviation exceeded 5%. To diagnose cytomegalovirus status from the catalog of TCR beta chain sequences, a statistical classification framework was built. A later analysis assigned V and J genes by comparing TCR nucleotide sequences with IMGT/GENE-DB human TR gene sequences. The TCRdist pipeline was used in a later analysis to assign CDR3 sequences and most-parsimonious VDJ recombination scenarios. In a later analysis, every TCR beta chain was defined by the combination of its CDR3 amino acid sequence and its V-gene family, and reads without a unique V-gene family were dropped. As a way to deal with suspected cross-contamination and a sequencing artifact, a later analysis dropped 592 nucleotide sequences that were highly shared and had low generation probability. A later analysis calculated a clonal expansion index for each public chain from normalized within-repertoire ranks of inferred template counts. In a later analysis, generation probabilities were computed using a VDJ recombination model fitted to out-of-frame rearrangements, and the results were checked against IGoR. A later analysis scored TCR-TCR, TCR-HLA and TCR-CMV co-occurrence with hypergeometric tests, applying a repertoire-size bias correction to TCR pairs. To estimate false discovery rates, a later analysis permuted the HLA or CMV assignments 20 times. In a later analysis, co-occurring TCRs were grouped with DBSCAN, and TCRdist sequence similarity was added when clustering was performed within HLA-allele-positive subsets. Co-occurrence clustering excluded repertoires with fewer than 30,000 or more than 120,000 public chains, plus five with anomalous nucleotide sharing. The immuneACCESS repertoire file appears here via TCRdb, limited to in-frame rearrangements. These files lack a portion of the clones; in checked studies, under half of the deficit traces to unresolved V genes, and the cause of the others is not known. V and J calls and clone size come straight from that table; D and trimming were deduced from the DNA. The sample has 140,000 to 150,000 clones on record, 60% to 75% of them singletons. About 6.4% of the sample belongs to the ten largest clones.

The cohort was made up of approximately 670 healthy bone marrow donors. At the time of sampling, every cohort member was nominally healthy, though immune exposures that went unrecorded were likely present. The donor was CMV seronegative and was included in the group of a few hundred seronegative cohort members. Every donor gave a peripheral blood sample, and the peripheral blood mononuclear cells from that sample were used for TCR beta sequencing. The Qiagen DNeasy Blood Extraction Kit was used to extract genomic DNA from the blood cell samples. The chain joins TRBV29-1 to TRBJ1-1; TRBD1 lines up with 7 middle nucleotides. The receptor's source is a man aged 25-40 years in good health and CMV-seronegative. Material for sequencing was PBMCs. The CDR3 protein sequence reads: CSAGTYRGPFTEAFF. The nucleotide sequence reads TGCAGCGCTGGAACCTACAGGGGCCCTTTTACTGAAGCTTTCTTT.